A selection of T cell receptor beta chains follows, all from one sample in a study of T cells after yellow fever vaccination. TCRdb reprocessed the 5' RACE reads via MiXCR and lists one record per CDR3 protein. The sample holds around 500,000 distinct CDR3 sequences, 21% seen once. The sequencing here drew on PBMCs, taken roughly 20 days after the first yellow fever vaccination. The source is a man aged 18 to 30 who received the YFV17D yellow fever vaccine. The CDR3 runs from the conserved cysteine through the conserved F or W. The D gene is left open where the match is weak. Part of the rows lack a size; the others show once, few, many or a class for expanded clones.

j_call: TRBJ2-7
v_call: TRBV3-1
d_call: -
clone_size: -
cdr3_nt: TGTGCCAGCAGCCCTACCTATATACTCTCCTACGAGCAGTACTTC
cdr3_aa: CASSPTYILSYEQYF

j_call: TRBJ2-1
v_call: TRBV20-1
d_call: TRBD2
clone_size: few
cdr3_nt: TGCAGTGCTCCATGGACTAGCGGGAATGAGCAGTTCTTC
cdr3_aa: CSAPWTSGNEQFF

j_call: TRBJ1-5
v_call: TRBV20-1
d_call: -
clone_size: few
cdr3_nt: TGCAGTGCGCGTCTCCTAGGAGAGCCCCAGCATTTT
cdr3_aa: CSARLLGEPQHF

j_call: TRBJ2-3
v_call: TRBV20-1
d_call: -
clone_size: few
cdr3_nt: TGCAGTGCTAGGCGGATAATCCTCACAGATACGCAGTATTTT
cdr3_aa: CSARRIILTDTQYF

j_call: TRBJ2-3
v_call: TRBV21-1
d_call: -
clone_size: -
cdr3_nt: TGTGCCAGCAGCAAATTCCGGGATGGAGATACGCAGTATTTT
cdr3_aa: CASSKFRDGDTQYF

j_call: TRBJ1-1
v_call: TRBV5-1
d_call: -
clone_size: few
cdr3_nt: TGCGCCAGCAGCCTGGGGGGGGCAGGGATGGCGAGCACTGAAGCTTTCTTT
cdr3_aa: CASSLGGAGMASTEAFF

j_call: TRBJ1-2
v_call: TRBV6-5
d_call: TRBD1
clone_size: -
cdr3_nt: TGTGCCAGCAGTTTCGGACAGGGGTTAGCCTATGGCTACACCTTC
cdr3_aa: CASSFGQGLAYGYTF

j_call: TRBJ1-1
v_call: TRBV3-1
d_call: -
clone_size: few
cdr3_nt: TGTGCCAGCAGCCAATCCAGTGAAGCTTTCTTT
cdr3_aa: CASSQSSEAFF

j_call: TRBJ2-3
v_call: TRBV12-3/TRBV12-4
d_call: TRBD1
clone_size: -
cdr3_nt: TGTGCCAGCGCGATACAGGGACAGGCAATTACAGATACGCAGTATTTT
cdr3_aa: CASAIQGQAITDTQYF

j_call: TRBJ2-7
v_call: TRBV15
d_call: -
clone_size: once
cdr3_nt: TGTGCCAGCGCCGTAGAGGGGAGGTACGAGCAGTACTTC
cdr3_aa: CASAVEGRYEQYF

j_call: TRBJ1-6
v_call: TRBV7-8
d_call: -
clone_size: once
cdr3_nt: TGTGCCAGCAGCTTAGCGCGTGTACAGGGACCTTCACCCCTCCACTTT
cdr3_aa: CASSLARVQGPSPLHF

j_call: TRBJ2-7
v_call: TRBV7-2
d_call: -
clone_size: few
cdr3_nt: TGTGCCAGCAGCCCGCAAAGACTCTCCTACGAGCAGTACTTC
cdr3_aa: CASSPQRLSYEQYF

j_call: TRBJ2-2
v_call: TRBV5-5
d_call: -
clone_size: -
cdr3_nt: TGTGCCAGCAGCCTAGGACCCCTAGGGCCCGGGGAGCTGTTTTTT
cdr3_aa: CASSLGPLGPGELFF

j_call: TRBJ1-2
v_call: TRBV3-1
d_call: -
clone_size: -
cdr3_nt: TGTGCCAGCAGCCTAACTCAGAACTATGGCTACACCTTC
cdr3_aa: CASSLTQNYGYTF

j_call: TRBJ2-7
v_call: TRBV20-1
d_call: -
clone_size: -
cdr3_nt: TGCTTTGCTAGGAGGGCTGGAGGGGCAAACTACGAGCAGTACTTC
cdr3_aa: CFARRAGGANYEQYF

j_call: TRBJ2-7
v_call: TRBV20-1
d_call: TRBD1
clone_size: many
cdr3_nt: TGCAGTGCCCCACCGGGACAGGGTACCTACGAGCAGTACTTC
cdr3_aa: CSAPPGQGTYEQYF

j_call: TRBJ1-6
v_call: TRBV7-2
d_call: -
clone_size: many
cdr3_nt: TGTGCCAGCAGCCCTCGTAATTCACCCCTCCACTTT
cdr3_aa: CASSPRNSPLHF

j_call: TRBJ2-5
v_call: TRBV6-1
d_call: -
clone_size: -
cdr3_nt: TGTGCCAGCGGATTAGCAGACTACCAAGAGACCCAGTACTTC
cdr3_aa: CASGLADYQETQYF

j_call: TRBJ1-5
v_call: TRBV7-3
d_call: -
clone_size: -
cdr3_nt: TGTGCCAGCAGCCTGCCCGGGCAGGGTTTAGGTCAGCCCCAGCATTTT
cdr3_aa: CASSLPGQGLGQPQHF

j_call: TRBJ2-1
v_call: TRBV7-2
d_call: -
clone_size: few
cdr3_nt: TGTGCCAGCAGCTTCAACCCCCACAATTTATATGAGCAGTTCTTC
cdr3_aa: CASSFNPHNLYEQFF

j_call: TRBJ2-4
v_call: TRBV18
d_call: -
clone_size: -
cdr3_nt: TGTGCCAGCTCACCACGGACGGGACTAGCCAAAAACATTCAGTACTTC
cdr3_aa: CASSPRTGLAKNIQYF

j_call: TRBJ1-2
v_call: TRBV12-3/TRBV12-4
d_call: -
clone_size: -
cdr3_nt: TGTGCCAGCAGCCCCGTGGGGAGCGATGGCTACACCTTC
cdr3_aa: CASSPVGSDGYTF

j_call: TRBJ2-3
v_call: TRBV27
d_call: TRBD2
clone_size: -
cdr3_nt: TGTGCCAGCAGTTTATTCGCTAGCGGGGGGTTAGATACGCAGTATTTT
cdr3_aa: CASSLFASGGLDTQYF

j_call: TRBJ1-1
v_call: TRBV5-1
d_call: -
clone_size: few
cdr3_nt: TGCGCCAGCAGCACGGGGCCCAGCACTGAAGCTTTCTTT
cdr3_aa: CASSTGPSTEAFF

j_call: TRBJ1-1
v_call: TRBV13
d_call: TRBD1
clone_size: -
cdr3_nt: TGTGCCAGCAGCTACCAGGGGGCGACTGAAGCTTTCTTT
cdr3_aa: CASSYQGATEAFF

j_call: TRBJ2-3
v_call: TRBV11-2
d_call: TRBD2
clone_size: -
cdr3_nt: TGTGCCAGCAGCCACGGCGGAGCGGGAAATACGCAGTATTTT
cdr3_aa: CASSHGGAGNTQYF

j_call: TRBJ1-5
v_call: TRBV4-1
d_call: -
clone_size: -
cdr3_nt: TGCGCCAGCAGCCACCTACCGGGGCAGCCCCAGCATTTT
cdr3_aa: CASSHLPGQPQHF

j_call: TRBJ2-1
v_call: TRBV18
d_call: TRBD2
clone_size: -
cdr3_nt: TGTGCCAGCTCACCACCGGGACTAGCTACCTACAATGAGCAGTTCTTC
cdr3_aa: CASSPPGLATYNEQFF

j_call: TRBJ2-1
v_call: TRBV7-9
d_call: TRBD1
clone_size: -
cdr3_nt: TGTGCCAGCAGCCCAACCACAGGGGGGACGTACAATGAGCAGTTCTTC
cdr3_aa: CASSPTTGGTYNEQFF

j_call: TRBJ2-7
v_call: TRBV29-1
d_call: TRBD1
clone_size: -
cdr3_nt: TGCAGCGCCCGTAGGGACAGCTACGAGCAGTACTTC
cdr3_aa: CSARRDSYEQYF

j_call: TRBJ2-3
v_call: TRBV10-3
d_call: TRBD1
clone_size: few
cdr3_nt: TGTGCCATCAGGACCACAGGGGGCGAAACAGATACGCAGTATTTT
cdr3_aa: CAIRTTGGETDTQYF

j_call: TRBJ2-3
v_call: TRBV7-2
d_call: -
clone_size: few
cdr3_nt: TGTGCCAGCAGCGACCCCGGAAGGCGGTCAGATACGCAGTATTTT
cdr3_aa: CASSDPGRRSDTQYF

j_call: TRBJ1-1
v_call: TRBV29-1
d_call: -
clone_size: few
cdr3_nt: TGCAGCGGGGGTGGTTTGGCTGAAGCTTTCTTT
cdr3_aa: CSGGGLAEAFF

j_call: TRBJ1-5
v_call: TRBV20-1
d_call: -
clone_size: -
cdr3_nt: TGCAGTGTTCCACAGGGTCTGAACAATCAGCCCCAGCATTTT
cdr3_aa: CSVPQGLNNQPQHF

j_call: TRBJ2-3
v_call: TRBV7-2
d_call: TRBD2
clone_size: -
cdr3_nt: TGTGCCAGCAGCTTAGGGGTAGCGGGGGGCACAGATACGCAGTATTTT
cdr3_aa: CASSLGVAGGTDTQYF

j_call: TRBJ2-4
v_call: TRBV7-2
d_call: TRBD1
clone_size: few
cdr3_nt: TGTGCCAGCAGCCGGGGACAGGTAGCCAAAAACATTCAGTACTTC
cdr3_aa: CASSRGQVAKNIQYF

j_call: TRBJ2-7
v_call: TRBV15
d_call: -
clone_size: few
cdr3_nt: TGTGCCACCAGCAGAGGCCAGGGAGGTTACGAGCAGTACTTC
cdr3_aa: CATSRGQGGYEQYF

j_call: TRBJ2-7
v_call: TRBV6-2/TRBV6-3
d_call: -
clone_size: few
cdr3_nt: TGTGCCAGCTTCGACAGCTTTAAGGAGCAGTACTTC
cdr3_aa: CASFDSFKEQYF

j_call: TRBJ2-5
v_call: TRBV7-2
d_call: -
clone_size: -
cdr3_nt: TGTGCCAGCAGCTTAGGCCCGCCGGCCCCACAAGAGACCCAGTACTTC
cdr3_aa: CASSLGPPAPQETQYF

j_call: TRBJ2-3
v_call: TRBV20-1
d_call: TRBD2
clone_size: -
cdr3_nt: TGCAGTGCTAGAGCCTCTAGCGGGGCAGTAGATACGCAGTATTTT
cdr3_aa: CSARASSGAVDTQYF

j_call: TRBJ2-4
v_call: TRBV7-2
d_call: TRBD2
clone_size: -
cdr3_nt: TGTGCCAGCAGTGCTTACCCCCTGCTAGCGGACAAAAACATTCAGTACTTC
cdr3_aa: CASSAYPLLADKNIQYF

j_call: TRBJ2-3
v_call: TRBV18
d_call: -
clone_size: -
cdr3_nt: TGTGCCAGCTCACGTCCGTTTTTGCCGAACAGGGAAGGAGAGAGAACAGATACGCAGTATTTT
cdr3_aa: CASSRPFLPNREGERTDTQYF

j_call: TRBJ2-7
v_call: TRBV5-6
d_call: -
clone_size: many
cdr3_nt: TGTGCCAGCAGCTTGGTGCGTGCGGGGAACTACGAGCAGTACTTC
cdr3_aa: CASSLVRAGNYEQYF

j_call: TRBJ2-5
v_call: TRBV20-1
d_call: -
clone_size: -
cdr3_nt: TGCAGTGCTAGCGCGGGGCAAGAGACCCAGTACTTC
cdr3_aa: CSASAGQETQYF

j_call: TRBJ2-7
v_call: TRBV9
d_call: -
clone_size: few
cdr3_nt: TGTGCCAGCAGCGTAGTGGGCTTCCCGGGAGACGAGCAGTACTTC
cdr3_aa: CASSVVGFPGDEQYF

j_call: TRBJ2-3
v_call: TRBV27
d_call: TRBD2
clone_size: -
cdr3_nt: TGTGCCAGCAGTTATCTAGCGGGGGGCTCAGATACGCAGTATTTT
cdr3_aa: CASSYLAGGSDTQYF

j_call: TRBJ2-2
v_call: TRBV7-2
d_call: -
clone_size: -
cdr3_nt: TGTGCCAGCAGCATTGGGATAGAAACCACCGGGGAGCTGTTTTTT
cdr3_aa: CASSIGIETTGELFF

j_call: TRBJ1-2
v_call: TRBV20-1
d_call: TRBD1
clone_size: -
cdr3_nt: TGCAGTGCAAAACCGGGACAGCAAAGGGACTACACCTTC
cdr3_aa: CSAKPGQQRDYTF